A selection of T cell receptor beta chains follows, all from one sample in a study of cytomegalovirus exposure and HLA in healthy donors. TCRdb's copy holds only in-frame clones and misses some; the assay was immunoSEQ multiplex PCR. This table has about 94,000 clones, 7.5% to 8.5% appearing once. The sample consisted of PBMCs. The source is a man in his forties or fifties in good health and CMV-seronegative. Both conserved end residues are trimmed from each CDR3. D genes are given only for firm matches.

d_call: TRBD1
j_call: TRBJ2-3
v_call: TRBV4-2
cdr3_aa: ASSPRLGQGLGDTQY

d_call: -
j_call: TRBJ2-1
v_call: TRBV6-1
cdr3_aa: ASNRVGNEQF

d_call: TRBD1
j_call: TRBJ2-3
v_call: TRBV28
cdr3_aa: ASSPPTGIGADTQY

d_call: -
j_call: TRBJ2-7
v_call: TRBV11-2
cdr3_aa: ASSLSTRGYEQY

d_call: -
j_call: TRBJ2-7
v_call: TRBV6-1
cdr3_aa: ASSGGGGEQY

d_call: -
j_call: TRBJ1-2
v_call: TRBV29-1
cdr3_aa: SVESTGSHYGYT

d_call: -
j_call: TRBJ1-3
v_call: TRBV25-1
cdr3_aa: ASSAPDRGNTIY

d_call: -
j_call: TRBJ2-1
v_call: TRBV30
cdr3_aa: AWSQGQPTYNEQF

d_call: -
j_call: -
v_call: TRBV10-1
cdr3_aa: ASSESARGEQY

d_call: TRBD1
j_call: TRBJ2-3
v_call: TRBV18
cdr3_aa: ASSPPYLDRESWGDTQY

d_call: -
j_call: TRBJ1-1
v_call: TRBV11-2
cdr3_aa: ASSSGDTEAF

d_call: -
j_call: TRBJ2-5
v_call: TRBV6-1
cdr3_aa: ASSAFRTREETQY

d_call: TRBD1
j_call: TRBJ1-2
v_call: TRBV5-5
cdr3_aa: ASRETGDYGYT

d_call: -
j_call: TRBJ2-1
v_call: TRBV7-9
cdr3_aa: ASSLDNEQF

d_call: -
j_call: TRBJ1-2
v_call: TRBV6-6
cdr3_aa: ASNQFNPGYGYT

d_call: TRBD1
j_call: TRBJ1-3
v_call: TRBV6-1
cdr3_aa: ASSGGDRSGNTIY

d_call: TRBD1
j_call: TRBJ2-5
v_call: TRBV19
cdr3_aa: ASSPVPGQGGETQY

d_call: -
j_call: TRBJ1-1
v_call: TRBV19
cdr3_aa: ASSSDRLNTEAF

d_call: TRBD2
j_call: TRBJ2-1
v_call: TRBV7-9
cdr3_aa: ASSRYPSLAGASNNEQF

d_call: -
j_call: TRBJ1-6
v_call: TRBV9
cdr3_aa: ASSNKGLNSPLH

d_call: TRBD2
j_call: TRBJ2-3
v_call: TRBV28
cdr3_aa: ASSFSGRVSTDTQY

d_call: -
j_call: TRBJ1-2
v_call: TRBV6-5
cdr3_aa: ASSNDREYGYT

d_call: TRBD1
j_call: TRBJ2-7
v_call: TRBV5-1
cdr3_aa: ASSFTQGARSSSYEQY

d_call: -
j_call: TRBJ2-7
v_call: TRBV15
cdr3_aa: ATSRDTGSNEQY

d_call: TRBD2
j_call: TRBJ2-7
v_call: TRBV5-1
cdr3_aa: ASSLAGAGAHEQY

d_call: -
j_call: TRBJ2-3
v_call: TRBV4-3
cdr3_aa: ASSPGKSTDTQY

d_call: -
j_call: TRBJ1-2
v_call: TRBV6-1
cdr3_aa: ASSEYRATGISRGYT

d_call: -
j_call: TRBJ1-3
v_call: TRBV7-9
cdr3_aa: AVRIGATGNTIY

d_call: TRBD1
j_call: TRBJ1-5
v_call: TRBV7-9
cdr3_aa: ASRPTGDNQPQH